This TCR beta chain was sequenced for a study of blood T cell repertoires in COVID-19. The data were produced by immunoSEQ multiplex PCR, yet TCRdb's version contains in-frame clones alone and is incomplete. This table holds approximately 150,000 clones, approximately 90% found once. CDR1 and CDR2 (germline): LNHDA, SQIVND (reference sequence). The CDR3 sequence is 17 residues long. V shed 5 bases and J shed 6 bases, with 24 bases lying between them. This sequence joins TRBV19 and TRBJ2-3; D might be TRBD2 (5 bases). This TCR was sampled from a man over 45 with active or convalescent COVID-19. Sequenced material: peripheral blood. CDR3 coding DNA: TGTGCCAGTAGTTTAAACAGCGGAGATAATAGTGGGGATACGCAGTATTTT. This gives the protein CASSLNSGDNSGDTQYF.